This TCR beta chain was documented in a study of T cell repertoires in cytomegalovirus infection (dated by TCRdb to about 2019). Turning to the overall study: Because public TCR beta signatures pointed to carriage of CMV infection together with the matching HLA type, the HLA type of each donor mattered for the analysis.

TCRdb shows the sequencer as Illumina HiSeq 1500. TCRdb reworked the public reads: Q25 trimming with fastp, MiXCR clone assembly, productive beta chains retained. Every entry covers one CDR3 protein and lists the most common genes and DNA from its rows. In all, the sample holds about 180,000 distinct CDR3 sequences, and approximately 14% of those were seen once. 25% to 30% of the sample belongs to the ten largest clones. This clonotype was counted at least ten times. Its antigen is currently not known. The input lacks base qualities; no much larger clone sits a single base away. Study-wide findings and limitations: The ex vivo response was dominated by HLA-C-restricted CMV-specific TCR beta clonotypes, and the single most frequent clonotype in two of eight donors was supplied by these HLA-C-restricted clonotypes. In both this cohort and an independent cohort of several hundred donors, the cumulative frequency of public TCR beta family members distinguished carriers of CMV infection plus the relevant HLA type.

Sequenced input: PBMCs. The TCR sequence derives from a human donor in good health (CMV status not recorded). Some clones in this sample may be carry-over from other donors' samples.

The DNA reads as follows: TGTGCCAGCAGCCGTCCCGGGACAGACACCTACGAGCAGTACTTC. Its protein product is CASSRPGTDTYEQYF. The rearranged chain carries TRBV7-3 and TRBJ2-7, and 7 bases in between align with TRBD1. Per the germline V gene, SGHTA is the CDR1 and FQGTGA is the CDR2. Here V drops 5 bases and J drops 2 bases, and the junction holds 9 bases not matched to any gene. Taken from cysteine to phenylalanine, the CDR3 has 15 residues. The entry retains the CDR3 DNA only, 45 bases that are in frame from base 1.